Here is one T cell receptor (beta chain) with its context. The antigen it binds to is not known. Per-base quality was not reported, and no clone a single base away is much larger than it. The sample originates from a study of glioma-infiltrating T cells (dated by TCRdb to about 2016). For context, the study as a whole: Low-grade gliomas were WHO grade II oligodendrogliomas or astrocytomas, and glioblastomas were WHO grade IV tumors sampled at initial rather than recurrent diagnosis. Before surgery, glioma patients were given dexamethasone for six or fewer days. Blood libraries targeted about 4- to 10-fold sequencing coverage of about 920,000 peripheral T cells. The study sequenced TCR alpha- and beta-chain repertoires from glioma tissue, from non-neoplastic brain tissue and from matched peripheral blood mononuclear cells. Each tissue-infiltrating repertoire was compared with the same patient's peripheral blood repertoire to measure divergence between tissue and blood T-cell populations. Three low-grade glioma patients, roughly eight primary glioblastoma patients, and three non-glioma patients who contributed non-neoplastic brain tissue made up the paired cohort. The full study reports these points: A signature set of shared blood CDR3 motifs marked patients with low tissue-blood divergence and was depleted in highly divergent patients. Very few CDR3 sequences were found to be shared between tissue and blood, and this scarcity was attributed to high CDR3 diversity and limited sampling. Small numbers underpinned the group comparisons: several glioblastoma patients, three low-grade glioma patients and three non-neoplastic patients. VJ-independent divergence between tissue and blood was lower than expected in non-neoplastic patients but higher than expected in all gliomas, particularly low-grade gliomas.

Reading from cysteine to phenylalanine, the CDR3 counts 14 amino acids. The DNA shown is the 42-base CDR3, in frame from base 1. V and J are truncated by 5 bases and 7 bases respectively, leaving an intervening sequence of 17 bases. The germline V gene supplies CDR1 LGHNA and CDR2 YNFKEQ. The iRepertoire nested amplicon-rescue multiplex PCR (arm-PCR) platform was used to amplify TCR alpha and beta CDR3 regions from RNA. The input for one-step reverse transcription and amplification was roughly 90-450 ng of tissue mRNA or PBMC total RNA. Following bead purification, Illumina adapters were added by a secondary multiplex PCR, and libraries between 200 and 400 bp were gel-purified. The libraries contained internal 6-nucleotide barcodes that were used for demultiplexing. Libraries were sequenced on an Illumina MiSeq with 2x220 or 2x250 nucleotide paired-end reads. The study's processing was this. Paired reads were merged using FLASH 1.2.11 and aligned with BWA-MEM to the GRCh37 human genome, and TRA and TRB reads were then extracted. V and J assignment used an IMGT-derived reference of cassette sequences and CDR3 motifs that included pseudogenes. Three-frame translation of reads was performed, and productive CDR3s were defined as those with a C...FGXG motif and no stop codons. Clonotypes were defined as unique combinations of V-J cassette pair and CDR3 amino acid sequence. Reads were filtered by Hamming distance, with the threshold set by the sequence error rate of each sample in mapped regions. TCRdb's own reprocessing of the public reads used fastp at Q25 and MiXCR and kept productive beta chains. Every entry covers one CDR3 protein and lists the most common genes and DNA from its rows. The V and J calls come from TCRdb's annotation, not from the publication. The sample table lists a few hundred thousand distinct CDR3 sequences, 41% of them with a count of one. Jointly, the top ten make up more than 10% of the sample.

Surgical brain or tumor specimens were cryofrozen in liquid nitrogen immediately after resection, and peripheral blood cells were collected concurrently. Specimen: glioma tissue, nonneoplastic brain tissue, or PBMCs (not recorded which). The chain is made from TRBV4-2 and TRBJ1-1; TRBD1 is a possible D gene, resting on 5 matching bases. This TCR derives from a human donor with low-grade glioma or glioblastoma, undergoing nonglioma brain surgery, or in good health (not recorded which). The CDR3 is CASSLGRGGNEAFF. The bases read TGTGCCAGCAGCTTGGGTAGGGGTGGCAATGAAGCTTTCTTT.